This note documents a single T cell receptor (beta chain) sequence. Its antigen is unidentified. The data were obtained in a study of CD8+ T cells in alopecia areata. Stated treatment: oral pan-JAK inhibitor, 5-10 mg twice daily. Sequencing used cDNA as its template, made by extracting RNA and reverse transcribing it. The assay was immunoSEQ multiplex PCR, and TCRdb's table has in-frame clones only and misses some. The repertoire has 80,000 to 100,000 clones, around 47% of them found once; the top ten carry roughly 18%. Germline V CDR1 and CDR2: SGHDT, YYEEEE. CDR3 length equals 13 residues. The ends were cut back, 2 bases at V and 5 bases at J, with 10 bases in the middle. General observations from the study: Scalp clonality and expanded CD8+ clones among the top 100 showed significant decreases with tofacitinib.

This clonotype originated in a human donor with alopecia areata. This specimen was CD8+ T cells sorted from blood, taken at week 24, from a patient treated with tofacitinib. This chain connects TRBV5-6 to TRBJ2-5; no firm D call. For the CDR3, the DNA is TGTGCCAGCAGCTTAGAAGGGCTTGAGACCCAGTACTTC. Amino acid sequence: CASSLEGLETQYF.